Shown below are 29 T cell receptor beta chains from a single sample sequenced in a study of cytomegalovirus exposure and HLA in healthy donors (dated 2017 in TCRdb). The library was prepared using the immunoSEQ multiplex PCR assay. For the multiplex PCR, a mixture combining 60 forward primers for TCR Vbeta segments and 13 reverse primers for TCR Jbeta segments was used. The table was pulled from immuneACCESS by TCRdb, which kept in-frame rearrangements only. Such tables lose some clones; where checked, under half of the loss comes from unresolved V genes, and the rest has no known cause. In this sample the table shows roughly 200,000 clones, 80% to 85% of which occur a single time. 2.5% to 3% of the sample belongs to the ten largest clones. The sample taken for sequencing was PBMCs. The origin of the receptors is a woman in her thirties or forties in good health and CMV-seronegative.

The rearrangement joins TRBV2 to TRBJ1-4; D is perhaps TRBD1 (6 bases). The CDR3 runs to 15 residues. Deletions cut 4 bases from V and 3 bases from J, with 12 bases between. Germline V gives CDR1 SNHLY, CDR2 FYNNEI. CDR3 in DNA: TGTGCCAGCAGTGCTCGGGACAACTCTAATGAAAAACTGTTTTTT. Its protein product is CASSARDNSNEKLFF.

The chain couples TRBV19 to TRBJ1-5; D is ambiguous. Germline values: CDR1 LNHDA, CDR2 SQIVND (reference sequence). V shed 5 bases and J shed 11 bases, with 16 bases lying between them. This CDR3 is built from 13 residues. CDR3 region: CASSYGGPSAQHF. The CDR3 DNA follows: TGTGCCAGTAGTTACGGAGGCCCCTCGGCCCAGCATTTT. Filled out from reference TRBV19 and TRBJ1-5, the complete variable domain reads DGGITQSPKYLFRKEGQNVTLSCEQNLNHDAMYWYRQDPGQGLRLIYYSQIVNDFQKGDIAEGYSVSREKKESFPLTVTSAQKNPTAFYLCASSYGGPSAQHFGDGTRLSIL.

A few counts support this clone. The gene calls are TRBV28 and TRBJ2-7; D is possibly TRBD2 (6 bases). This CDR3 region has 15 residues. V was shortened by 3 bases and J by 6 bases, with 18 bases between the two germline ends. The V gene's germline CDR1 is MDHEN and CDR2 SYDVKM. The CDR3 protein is CASSFLGGASTEQYF. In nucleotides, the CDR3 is TGTGCCAGCAGTTTTCTTGGCGGGGCTAGCACCGAGCAGTACTTC.

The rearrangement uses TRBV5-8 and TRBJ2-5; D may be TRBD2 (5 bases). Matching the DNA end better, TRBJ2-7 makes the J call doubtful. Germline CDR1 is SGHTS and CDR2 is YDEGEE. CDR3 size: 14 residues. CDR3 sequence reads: CASSLGPGTYEQYF. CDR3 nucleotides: TGTGCCAGCAGCTTGGGACCGGGAACCTACGAGCAGTACTTC.

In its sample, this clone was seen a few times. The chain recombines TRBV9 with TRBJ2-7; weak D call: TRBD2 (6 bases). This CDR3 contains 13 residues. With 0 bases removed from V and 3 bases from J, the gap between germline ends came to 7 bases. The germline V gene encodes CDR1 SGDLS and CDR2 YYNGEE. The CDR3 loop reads CASSVGLVYEQYF. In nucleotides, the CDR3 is TGTGCCAGCAGCGTAGGACTAGTCTACGAGCAGTACTTC.

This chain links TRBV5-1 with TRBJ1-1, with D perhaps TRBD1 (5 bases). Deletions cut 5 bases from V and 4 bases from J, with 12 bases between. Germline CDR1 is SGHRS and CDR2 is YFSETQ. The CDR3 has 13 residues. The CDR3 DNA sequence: TGCGCCAGCAGTTGGGGGGGGACCACTGAAGCTTTCTTT. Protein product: CASSWGGTTEAFF. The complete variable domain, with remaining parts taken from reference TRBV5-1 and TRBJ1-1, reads KAGVTQTPRYLIKTRGQQVTLSCSPISGHRSVSWYQQTPGQGLQFLFEYFSETQRNKGNFPGRFSGRQFSNSRSEMNVSTLELGDSALYLCASSWGGTTEAFFGQGTRLTVV.

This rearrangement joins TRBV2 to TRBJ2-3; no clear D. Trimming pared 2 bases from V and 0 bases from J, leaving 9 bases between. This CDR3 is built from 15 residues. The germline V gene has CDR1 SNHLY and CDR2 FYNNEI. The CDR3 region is CASSEWSTSTDTQYF. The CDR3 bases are TGTGCCAGCAGTGAATGGAGTACTAGCACAGATACGCAGTATTTT.

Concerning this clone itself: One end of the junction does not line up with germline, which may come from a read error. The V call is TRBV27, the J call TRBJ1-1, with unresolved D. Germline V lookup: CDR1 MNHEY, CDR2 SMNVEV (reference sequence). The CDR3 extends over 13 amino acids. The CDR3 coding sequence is TGTGCCAGCGGTTTAAACACGAACACTGAAGCTTTCTTT. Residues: CASGLNTNTEAFF.

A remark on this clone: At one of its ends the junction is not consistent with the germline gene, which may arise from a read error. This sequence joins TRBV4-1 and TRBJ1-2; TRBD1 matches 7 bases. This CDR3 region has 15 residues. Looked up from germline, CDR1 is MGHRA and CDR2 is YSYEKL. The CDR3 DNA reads TGCGCCAGCAGCCCCTCACCGACAGGGCACTATGGCTGCACCTTC. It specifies CASSPSPTGHYGCTF.

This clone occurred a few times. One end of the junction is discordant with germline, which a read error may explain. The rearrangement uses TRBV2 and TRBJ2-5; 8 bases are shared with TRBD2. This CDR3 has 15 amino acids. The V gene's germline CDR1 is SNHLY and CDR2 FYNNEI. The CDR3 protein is CASREAGAFQETQYF. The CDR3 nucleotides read TGTGCCAGCAGGGAAGCGGGAGCCTTTCAAGAGACCCAGTACTTC.

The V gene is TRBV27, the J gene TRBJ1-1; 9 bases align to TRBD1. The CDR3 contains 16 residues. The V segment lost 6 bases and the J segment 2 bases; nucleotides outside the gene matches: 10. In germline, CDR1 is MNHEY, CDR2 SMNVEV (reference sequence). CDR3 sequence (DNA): TGTGCCAGCAGACGACAACAGGGGGCGGTAAACACTGAAGCTTTCTTT. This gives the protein CASRRQQGAVNTEAFF.

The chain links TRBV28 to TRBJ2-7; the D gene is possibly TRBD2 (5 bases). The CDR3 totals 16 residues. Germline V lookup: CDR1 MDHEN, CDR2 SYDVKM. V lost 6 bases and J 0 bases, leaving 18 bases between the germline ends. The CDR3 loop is CASRTTSASSSYEQYF. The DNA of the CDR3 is TGTGCCAGCAGGACTACCTCCGCCTCCAGCTCCTACGAGCAGTACTTC.

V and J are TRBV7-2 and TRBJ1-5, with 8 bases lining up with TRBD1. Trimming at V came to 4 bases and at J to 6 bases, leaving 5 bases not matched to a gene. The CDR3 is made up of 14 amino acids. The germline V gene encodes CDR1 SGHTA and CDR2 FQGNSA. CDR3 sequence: CASSSRTGGQPQHF. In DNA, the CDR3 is TGTGCCAGCAGCTCCCGAACAGGGGGTCAGCCCCAGCATTTT.

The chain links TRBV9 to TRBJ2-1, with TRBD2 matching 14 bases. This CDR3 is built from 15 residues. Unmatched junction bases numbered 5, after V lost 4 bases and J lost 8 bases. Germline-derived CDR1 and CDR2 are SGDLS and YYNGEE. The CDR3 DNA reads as TGTGCCAGCAGCACTGGGACTAGCGGGAGTGATGAGCAGTTCTTC. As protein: CASSTGTSGSDEQFF.

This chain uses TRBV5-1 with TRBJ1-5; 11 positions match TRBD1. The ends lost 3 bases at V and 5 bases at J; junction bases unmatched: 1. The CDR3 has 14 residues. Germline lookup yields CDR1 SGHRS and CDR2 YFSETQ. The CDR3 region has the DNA TGCGCCAGCAGCTGGGGACAGGGGGATCAGCCCCAGCATTTT. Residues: CASSWGQGDQPQHF.

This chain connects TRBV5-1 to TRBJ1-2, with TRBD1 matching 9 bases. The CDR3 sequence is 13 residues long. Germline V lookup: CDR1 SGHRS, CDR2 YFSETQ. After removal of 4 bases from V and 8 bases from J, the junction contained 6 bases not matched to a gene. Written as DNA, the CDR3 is TGCGCCAGCAGCCTGGGACAGGGTGGCGGCTACACCTTC. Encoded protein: CASSLGQGGGYTF.

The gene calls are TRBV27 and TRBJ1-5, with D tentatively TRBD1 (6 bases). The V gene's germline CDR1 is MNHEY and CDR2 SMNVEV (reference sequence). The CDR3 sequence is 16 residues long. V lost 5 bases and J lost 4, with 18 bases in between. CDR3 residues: CASSVSQGVPNQPQHF. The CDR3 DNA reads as TGTGCCAGCAGTGTCTCACAGGGAGTCCCTAATCAGCCCCAGCATTTT.

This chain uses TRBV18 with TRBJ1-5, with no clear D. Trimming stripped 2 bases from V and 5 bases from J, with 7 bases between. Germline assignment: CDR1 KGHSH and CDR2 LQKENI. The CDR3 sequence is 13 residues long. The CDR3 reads CASSPDLDQPQHF. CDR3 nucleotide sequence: TGTGCCAGCTCACCAGACTTGGATCAGCCCCAGCATTTT. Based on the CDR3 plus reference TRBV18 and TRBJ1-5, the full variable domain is NAGVMQNPRHLVRRRGQEARLRCSPMKGHSHVYWYRQLPEEGLKFMVYLQKENIIDESGMPKERFSAEFPKEGPSILRIQQVVRGDSAAYFCASSPDLDQPQHFGDGTRLSIL.

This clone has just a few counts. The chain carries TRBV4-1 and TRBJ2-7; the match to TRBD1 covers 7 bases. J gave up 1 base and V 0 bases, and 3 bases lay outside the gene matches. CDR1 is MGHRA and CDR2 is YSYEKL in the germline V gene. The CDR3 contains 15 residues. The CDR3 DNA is TGCGCCAGCAGCCAAGACGTGACAGGGTCCTACGAGCAGTACTTC. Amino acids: CASSQDVTGSYEQYF.

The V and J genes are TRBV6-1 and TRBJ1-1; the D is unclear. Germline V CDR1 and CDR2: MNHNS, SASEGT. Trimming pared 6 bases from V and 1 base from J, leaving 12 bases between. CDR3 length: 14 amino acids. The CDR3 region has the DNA TGTGCCAGCAGGGATTTATCAGGGAACACTGAAGCTTTCTTT. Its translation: CASRDLSGNTEAFF.

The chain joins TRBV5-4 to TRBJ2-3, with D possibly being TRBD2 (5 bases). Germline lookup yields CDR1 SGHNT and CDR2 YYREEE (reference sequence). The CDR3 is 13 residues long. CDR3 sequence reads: CALGPGSTDTQYF. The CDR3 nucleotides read TGTGCGCTAGGCCCGGGGTCCACAGATACGCAGTATTTT.

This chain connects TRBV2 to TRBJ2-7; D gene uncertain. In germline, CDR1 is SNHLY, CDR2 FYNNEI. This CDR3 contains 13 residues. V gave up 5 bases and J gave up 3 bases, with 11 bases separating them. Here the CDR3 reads CASSPGSNYEQYF. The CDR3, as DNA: TGTGCCAGCAGTCCGGGTTCCAACTACGAGCAGTACTTC.

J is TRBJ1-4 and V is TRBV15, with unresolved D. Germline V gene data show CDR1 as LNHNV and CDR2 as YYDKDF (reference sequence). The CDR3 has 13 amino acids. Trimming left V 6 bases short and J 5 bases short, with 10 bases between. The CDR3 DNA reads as TGTGCCACCAGAAGCCCCGGGAATGAAAAACTGTTTTTT. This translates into CATRSPGNEKLFF.

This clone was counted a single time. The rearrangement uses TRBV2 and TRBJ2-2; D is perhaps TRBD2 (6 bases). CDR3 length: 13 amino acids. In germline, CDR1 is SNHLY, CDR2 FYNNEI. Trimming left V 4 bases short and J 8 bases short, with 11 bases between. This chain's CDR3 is CASSGLGGGELFF. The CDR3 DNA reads TGTGCCAGCAGTGGACTAGGCGGTGGGGAGCTGTTTTTT.

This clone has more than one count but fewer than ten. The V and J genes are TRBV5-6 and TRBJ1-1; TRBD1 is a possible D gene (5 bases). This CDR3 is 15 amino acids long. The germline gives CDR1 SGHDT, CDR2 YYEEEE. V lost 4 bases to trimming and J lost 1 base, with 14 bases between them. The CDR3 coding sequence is TGTGCCAGCAGCCGAGGACACCTCAGGAACACTGAAGCTTTCTTT. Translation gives CASSRGHLRNTEAFF.

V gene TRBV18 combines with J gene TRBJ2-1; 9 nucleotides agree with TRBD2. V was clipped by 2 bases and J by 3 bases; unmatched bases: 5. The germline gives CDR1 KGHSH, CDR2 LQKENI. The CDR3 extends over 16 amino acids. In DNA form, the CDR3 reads TGTGCCAGCTCACCAGTGGTAGCGGGAGTCTACAATGAGCAGTTCTTC. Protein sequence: CASSPVVAGVYNEQFF.

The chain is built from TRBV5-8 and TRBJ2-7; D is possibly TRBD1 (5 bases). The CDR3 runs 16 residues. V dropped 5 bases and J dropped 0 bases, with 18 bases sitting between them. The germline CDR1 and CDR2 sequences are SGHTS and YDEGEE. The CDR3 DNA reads TGTGCCAGCAGTCGGCCTCCGGGCAGGGTCTCCTACGAGCAGTACTTC. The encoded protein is CASSRPPGRVSYEQYF.

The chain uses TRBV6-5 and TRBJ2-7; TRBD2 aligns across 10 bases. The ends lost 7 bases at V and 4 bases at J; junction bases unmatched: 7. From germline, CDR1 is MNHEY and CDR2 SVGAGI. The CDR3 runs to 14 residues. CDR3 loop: CASKLAGGGYEQYF. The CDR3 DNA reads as TGTGCCAGCAAATTAGCGGGAGGAGGGTACGAGCAGTACTTC.

CDR3 in amino acids: CASRWWLETQYF. CDR3 bases: TGTGCCAGTCGGTGGTGGTTAGAGACCCAGTACTTC. V is TRBV6-1 and J is TRBJ2-5; D is undetermined. V was pared by 9 bases and J by 4 bases, with 12 bases between. Germline CDR1 and CDR2: MNHNS and SASEGT. The CDR3 sequence is 12 residues long.